The rows below give T cell receptor beta chains drawn from one sample of a study of CD8 T cells in ankylosing spondylitis. TCRdb fed the 5' RACE reads into MiXCR, producing one record per CDR3 protein. The repertoire holds 100,000 to 150,000 distinct CDR3 sequences, with approximately 15% as singletons. Sequencing was done on a sample of blood, either unsorted or a sorted T cell fraction (not recorded which). Receptors were obtained from a female donor with ankylosing spondylitis or in good health (not recorded which). CDR3s include the opening cysteine and the closing phenylalanine or tryptophan. The D gene is left open where the match is weak. Clone sizes are given selectively: once, few, many, or a class where the clone is expanded.

D gene: -; V gene: TRBV12-3/TRBV12-4; clone size: many; J gene: TRBJ1-5; CDR3 protein: CASSSVYSNQPQHF
D gene: -; V gene: TRBV11-3; clone size: few; J gene: TRBJ2-3; CDR3 protein: CASSFGGGGSDTQYF
D gene: TRBD1; V gene: TRBV29-1; clone size: few; J gene: TRBJ2-7; CDR3 protein: CSVAGTGLYEQYF
D gene: TRBD2; V gene: TRBV10-3; clone size: -; J gene: TRBJ2-3; CDR3 protein: CAISGREGRRDTQYF
D gene: -; V gene: TRBV20-1; clone size: -; J gene: TRBJ1-5; CDR3 protein: CSASPQGSRNQPQHF
D gene: -; V gene: TRBV6-5; clone size: many; J gene: TRBJ2-3; CDR3 protein: CASSYSNGPQSTDTQYF
D gene: TRBD2; V gene: TRBV2; clone size: -; J gene: TRBJ2-3; CDR3 protein: CASRGSGRATDTQYF
D gene: -; V gene: TRBV19; clone size: -; J gene: TRBJ1-4; CDR3 protein: CASRGRGSEKLFF
D gene: -; V gene: TRBV7-3; clone size: -; J gene: TRBJ2-3; CDR3 protein: CASSLGPRSTDTQYF
D gene: TRBD1; V gene: TRBV5-1; clone size: many; J gene: TRBJ2-1; CDR3 protein: CASSDRGGPYNEQFF
D gene: -; V gene: TRBV14; clone size: few; J gene: TRBJ1-5; CDR3 protein: CASSQEDLSNQPQHF
D gene: -; V gene: TRBV24-1; clone size: -; J gene: TRBJ2-2; CDR3 protein: CATSDPRRGDTGALFF
D gene: -; V gene: TRBV5-1; clone size: -; J gene: TRBJ2-2; CDR3 protein: CASSSRDQQNTGELFF
D gene: -; V gene: TRBV7-9; clone size: once; J gene: TRBJ2-2; CDR3 protein: CSSSLGITGQLAGELFF
D gene: TRBD2; V gene: TRBV20-1; clone size: -; J gene: TRBJ2-3; CDR3 protein: CSAPRTSGAGDTQYF
D gene: -; V gene: TRBV30; clone size: -; J gene: TRBJ2-5; CDR3 protein: CATDERQETQYF
D gene: -; V gene: TRBV27; clone size: few; J gene: TRBJ2-2; CDR3 protein: CASSLRGGAERTGELFF
D gene: TRBD2; V gene: TRBV20-1; clone size: many; J gene: TRBJ2-3; CDR3 protein: CSASTSGGTDTQYF
D gene: -; V gene: TRBV20-1; clone size: many; J gene: TRBJ2-1; CDR3 protein: CSANSGAHNEQFF
D gene: -; V gene: TRBV18; clone size: -; J gene: TRBJ2-1; CDR3 protein: CASSRARFNEQFF
D gene: TRBD1; V gene: TRBV27; clone size: few; J gene: TRBJ1-6; CDR3 protein: CASQATGYNSPLHF
D gene: -; V gene: TRBV7-9; clone size: -; J gene: TRBJ1-1; CDR3 protein: CASSPTDTYEAFF
D gene: -; V gene: TRBV20-1; clone size: -; J gene: TRBJ2-3; CDR3 protein: CSARLSAGTDTQYF
D gene: TRBD2; V gene: TRBV14; clone size: -; J gene: TRBJ2-3; CDR3 protein: CASSPRLAGADTRYF
D gene: -; V gene: TRBV5-5; clone size: -; J gene: TRBJ2-3; CDR3 protein: CASSLAPGGIGDTQYF
D gene: -; V gene: TRBV5-1; clone size: -; J gene: TRBJ2-3; CDR3 protein: CASSLRGGPADTQYF
D gene: TRBD2; V gene: TRBV27; clone size: -; J gene: TRBJ2-2; CDR3 protein: CASSPKSGGVTGELFF
D gene: -; V gene: TRBV7-9; clone size: many; J gene: TRBJ2-3; CDR3 protein: CAGTDTQYF
D gene: -; V gene: TRBV9; clone size: -; J gene: TRBJ2-5; CDR3 protein: CASSVSPKETQYF
D gene: TRBD1; V gene: TRBV6-1; clone size: -; J gene: TRBJ2-7; CDR3 protein: CASSGGQGSFYEQYF
D gene: -; V gene: TRBV7-9; clone size: few; J gene: TRBJ1-2; CDR3 protein: CASSPSSTFNYGYTF
D gene: -; V gene: TRBV18; clone size: few; J gene: TRBJ2-7; CDR3 protein: CASSPSDSYEQYF
D gene: TRBD1; V gene: TRBV3-1; clone size: few; J gene: TRBJ1-6; CDR3 protein: CASSPRARQGTTEDSPLHF
D gene: -; V gene: TRBV11-2; clone size: many; J gene: TRBJ1-2; CDR3 protein: CASSLEGAVNYGYTF
D gene: -; V gene: TRBV4-1; clone size: -; J gene: TRBJ1-2; CDR3 protein: CASSQPQGRGYTF
D gene: -; V gene: TRBV7-9; clone size: many; J gene: TRBJ1-2; CDR3 protein: CASSFYLQGDTF
D gene: -; V gene: TRBV12-3/TRBV12-4; clone size: many; J gene: TRBJ2-3; CDR3 protein: CASSFRVTSTDTQYF
D gene: TRBD1; V gene: TRBV25-1; clone size: -; J gene: TRBJ2-1; CDR3 protein: CASSDPNRGTGWNEQFF
D gene: -; V gene: TRBV11-2; clone size: many; J gene: TRBJ2-7; CDR3 protein: CASSPTRTYEQYF
D gene: -; V gene: TRBV20-1; clone size: many; J gene: TRBJ2-7; CDR3 protein: CSAKNRDFYEQYF
D gene: -; V gene: TRBV10-3; clone size: few; J gene: TRBJ2-1; CDR3 protein: CAISGDDNEQFF
D gene: TRBD2; V gene: TRBV28; clone size: -; J gene: TRBJ2-3; CDR3 protein: CASLSRGGTDTQYF
D gene: -; V gene: TRBV24-1; clone size: few; J gene: TRBJ2-3; CDR3 protein: CATSENRADTQYF
D gene: TRBD1; V gene: TRBV7-2; clone size: many; J gene: TRBJ2-5; CDR3 protein: CASSLNMGQGQETQYF
D gene: -; V gene: TRBV18; clone size: few; J gene: TRBJ1-5; CDR3 protein: CASSPGQGGQPQHF
D gene: -; V gene: TRBV7-9; clone size: many; J gene: TRBJ2-7; CDR3 protein: CASSFEDASLYEQYF
D gene: -; V gene: TRBV14; clone size: -; J gene: TRBJ2-7; CDR3 protein: CASSQGHEQYF
D gene: TRBD1; V gene: TRBV5-1; clone size: -; J gene: TRBJ2-7; CDR3 protein: CASSQTGVYEQYF
D gene: -; V gene: TRBV12-3/TRBV12-4; clone size: few; J gene: TRBJ1-1; CDR3 protein: CASTPSGNPEAFF
D gene: TRBD1; V gene: TRBV12-3/TRBV12-4; clone size: -; J gene: TRBJ1-3; CDR3 protein: CASSPGTGGGSSGNTIYF
D gene: TRBD2; V gene: TRBV6-2/TRBV6-3; clone size: -; J gene: TRBJ2-5; CDR3 protein: CASSYSRGAVKTQYF
D gene: TRBD2; V gene: TRBV20-1; clone size: -; J gene: TRBJ2-3; CDR3 protein: CSVALAGGAYLLTDTQYF
D gene: -; V gene: TRBV7-9; clone size: few; J gene: TRBJ1-1; CDR3 protein: CASSNGNMNTEAFF
D gene: -; V gene: TRBV6-4; clone size: -; J gene: TRBJ2-3; CDR3 protein: CASPGELFTYTQYF
D gene: TRBD1; V gene: TRBV20-1; clone size: many; J gene: TRBJ1-1; CDR3 protein: CSLQGAMVGGTEAFF
D gene: -; V gene: TRBV2; clone size: -; J gene: TRBJ2-7; CDR3 protein: CASSVAYEQYF
D gene: TRBD1; V gene: TRBV9; clone size: few; J gene: TRBJ1-1; CDR3 protein: CASSALQGAEAFF